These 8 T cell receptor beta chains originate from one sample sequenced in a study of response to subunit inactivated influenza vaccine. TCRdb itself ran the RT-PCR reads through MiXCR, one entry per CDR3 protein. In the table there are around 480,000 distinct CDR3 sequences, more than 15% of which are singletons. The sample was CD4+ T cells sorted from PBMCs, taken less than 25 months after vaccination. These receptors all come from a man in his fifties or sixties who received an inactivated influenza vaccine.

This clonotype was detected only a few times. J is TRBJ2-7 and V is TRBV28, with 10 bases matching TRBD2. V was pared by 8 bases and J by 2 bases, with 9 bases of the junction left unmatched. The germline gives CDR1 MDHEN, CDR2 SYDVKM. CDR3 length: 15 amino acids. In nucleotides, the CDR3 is TGTGCCAGCTCCCCCCCAGCGGGAGGGCCCTACGAGCAGTACTTC. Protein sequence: CASSPPAGGPYEQYF.

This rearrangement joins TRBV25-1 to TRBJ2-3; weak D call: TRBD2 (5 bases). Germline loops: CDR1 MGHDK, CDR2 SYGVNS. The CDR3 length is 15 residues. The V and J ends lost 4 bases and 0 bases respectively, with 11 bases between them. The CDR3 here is CASSVKGASTDTQYF. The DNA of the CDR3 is TGTGCCAGCAGTGTGAAGGGAGCCAGCACAGATACGCAGTATTTT. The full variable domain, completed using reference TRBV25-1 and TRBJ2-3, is EADIYQTPRYLVIGTGKKITLECSQTMGHDKMYWYQQDPGMELHLIHYSYGVNSTEKGDLSSESTVSRIRTEHFPLTLESARPSHTSQYLCASSVKGASTDTQYFGPGTRLTVL.

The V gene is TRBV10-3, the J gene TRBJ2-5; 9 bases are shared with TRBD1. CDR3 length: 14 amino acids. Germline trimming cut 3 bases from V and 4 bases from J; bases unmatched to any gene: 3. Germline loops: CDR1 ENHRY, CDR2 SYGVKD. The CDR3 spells CAISDTGGRETQYF. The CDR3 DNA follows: TGTGCCATCAGTGATACAGGGGGCCGAGAGACCCAGTACTTC.

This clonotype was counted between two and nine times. This CDR3 is CASSFGVAGQSTDTQYF. The CDR3 DNA sequence: TGTGCCAGCAGCTTCGGTGTAGCCGGACAGAGCACAGATACGCAGTATTTT. V usage is TRBV7-2 and J usage is TRBJ2-3; TRBD1 is a possible D gene (6 bases). The CDR3 runs to 17 residues. Trimming left V 3 bases short and J 0 bases short, with 16 bases between. Per the germline V gene, CDR1 is SGHTA and CDR2 is FQGNSA.

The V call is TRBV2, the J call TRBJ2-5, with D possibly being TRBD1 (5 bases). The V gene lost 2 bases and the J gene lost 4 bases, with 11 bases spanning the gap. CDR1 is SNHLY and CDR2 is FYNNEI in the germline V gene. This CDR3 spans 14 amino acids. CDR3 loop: CASSERRVGETQYF. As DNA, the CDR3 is TGTGCCAGCAGTGAACGCAGGGTGGGAGAGACCCAGTACTTC. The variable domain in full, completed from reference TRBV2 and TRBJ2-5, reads EPEVTQTPSHQVTQMGQEVILRCVPISNHLYFYWYRQILGQKVEFLVSFYNNEISEKSEIFDDQFSVERPDGSNFTLKIRSTKLEDSAMYFCASSERRVGETQYFGPGTRLLVL.

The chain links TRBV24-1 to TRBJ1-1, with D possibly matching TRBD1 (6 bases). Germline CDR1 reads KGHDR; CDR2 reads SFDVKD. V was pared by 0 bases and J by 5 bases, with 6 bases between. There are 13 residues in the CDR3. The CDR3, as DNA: TGTGCCACCAGTGATTTGACAGGGACTGAAGCTTTCTTT. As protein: CATSDLTGTEAFF.

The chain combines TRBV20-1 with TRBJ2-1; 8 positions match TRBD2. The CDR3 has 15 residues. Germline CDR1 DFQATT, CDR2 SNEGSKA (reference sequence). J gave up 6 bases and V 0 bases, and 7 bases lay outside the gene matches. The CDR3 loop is CSARDGTRVGNEQFF. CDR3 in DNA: TGCAGTGCTAGAGACGGGACTAGAGTTGGCAATGAGCAGTTCTTC.

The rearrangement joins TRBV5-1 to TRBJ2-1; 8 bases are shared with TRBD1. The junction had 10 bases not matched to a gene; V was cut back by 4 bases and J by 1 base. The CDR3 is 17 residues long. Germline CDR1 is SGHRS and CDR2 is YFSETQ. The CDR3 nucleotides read TGCGCCAGCAGCATTAATAGTCAGGGGGCGTCCTACAATGAGCAGTTCTTC. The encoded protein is CASSINSQGASYNEQFF.